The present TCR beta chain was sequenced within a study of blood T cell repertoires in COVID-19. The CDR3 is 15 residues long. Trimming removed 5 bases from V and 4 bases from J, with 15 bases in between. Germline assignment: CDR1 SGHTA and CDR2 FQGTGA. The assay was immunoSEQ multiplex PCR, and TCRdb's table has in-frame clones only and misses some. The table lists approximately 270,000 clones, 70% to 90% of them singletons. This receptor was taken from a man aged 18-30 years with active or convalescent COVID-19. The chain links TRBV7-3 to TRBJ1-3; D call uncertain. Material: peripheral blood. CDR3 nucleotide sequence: TGTGCCAGCAGCCGGGGAACTGGATCGGGAAACACCATATATTTT. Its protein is CASSRGTGSGNTIYF.